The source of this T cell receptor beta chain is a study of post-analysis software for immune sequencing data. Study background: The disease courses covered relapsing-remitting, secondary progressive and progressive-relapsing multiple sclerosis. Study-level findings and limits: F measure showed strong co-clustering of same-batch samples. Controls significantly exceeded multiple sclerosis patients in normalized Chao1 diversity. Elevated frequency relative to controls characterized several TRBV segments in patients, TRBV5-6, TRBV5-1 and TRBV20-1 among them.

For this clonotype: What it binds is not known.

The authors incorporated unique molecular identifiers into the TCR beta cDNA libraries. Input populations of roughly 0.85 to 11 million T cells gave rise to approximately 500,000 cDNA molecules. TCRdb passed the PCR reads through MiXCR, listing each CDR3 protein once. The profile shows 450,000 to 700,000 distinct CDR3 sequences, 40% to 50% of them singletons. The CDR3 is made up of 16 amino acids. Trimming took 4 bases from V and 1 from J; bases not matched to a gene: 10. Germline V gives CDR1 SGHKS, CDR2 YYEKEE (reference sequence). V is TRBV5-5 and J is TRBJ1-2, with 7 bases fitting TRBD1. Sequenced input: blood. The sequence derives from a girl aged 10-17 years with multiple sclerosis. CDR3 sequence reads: CASSLTGAGGNYGYTF. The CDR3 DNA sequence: TGTGCCAGCAGCCTAACTGGGGCAGGGGGTAACTATGGCTACACCTTC.